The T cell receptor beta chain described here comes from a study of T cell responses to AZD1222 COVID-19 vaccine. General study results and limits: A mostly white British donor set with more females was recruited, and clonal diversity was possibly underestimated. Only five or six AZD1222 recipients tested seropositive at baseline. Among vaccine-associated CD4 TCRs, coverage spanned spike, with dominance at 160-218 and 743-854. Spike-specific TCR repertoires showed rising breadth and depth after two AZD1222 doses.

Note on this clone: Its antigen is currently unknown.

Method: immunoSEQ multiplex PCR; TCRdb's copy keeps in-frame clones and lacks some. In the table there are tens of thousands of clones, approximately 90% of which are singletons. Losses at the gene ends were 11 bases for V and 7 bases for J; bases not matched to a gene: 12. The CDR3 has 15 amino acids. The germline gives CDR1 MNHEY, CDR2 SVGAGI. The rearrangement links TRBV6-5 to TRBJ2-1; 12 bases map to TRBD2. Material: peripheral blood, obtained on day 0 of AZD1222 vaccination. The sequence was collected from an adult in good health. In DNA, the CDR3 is TGTGCCGGGATCAGTCTAGCGGGGGGGGAAAATGAGCAGTTCTTC. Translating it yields CAGISLAGGENEQFF.